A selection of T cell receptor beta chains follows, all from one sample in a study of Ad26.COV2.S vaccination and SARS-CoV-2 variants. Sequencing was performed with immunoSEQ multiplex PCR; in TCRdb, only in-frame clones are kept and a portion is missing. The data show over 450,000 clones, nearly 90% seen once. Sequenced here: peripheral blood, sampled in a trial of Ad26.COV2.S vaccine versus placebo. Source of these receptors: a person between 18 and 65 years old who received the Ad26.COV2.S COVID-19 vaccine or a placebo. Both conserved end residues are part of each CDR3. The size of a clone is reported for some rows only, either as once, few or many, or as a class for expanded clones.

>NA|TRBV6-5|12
CASSWGVTEAFF
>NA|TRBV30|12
CAWEPEGDGYTF
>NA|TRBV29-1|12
CSVEGLGREQFF
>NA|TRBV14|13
CASSLDRDYGYTF
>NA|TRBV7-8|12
CASSLGFYEQYF
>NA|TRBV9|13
CASSVGVSGEQYF
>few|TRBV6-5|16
CASSYSMDRLSYEQYF
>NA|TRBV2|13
CASLDRAGNTIYF
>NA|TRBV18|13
CASSTDLNTEAFF
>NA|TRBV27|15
CASSLWGTSSYEQYF
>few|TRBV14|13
CASSQDWRREQYF
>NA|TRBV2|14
CASKAGTATDTQYF
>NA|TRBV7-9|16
CASRSGQGGSYNEQFF
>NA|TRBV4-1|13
CASSMGRDSPLHF
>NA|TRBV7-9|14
CASRQKGGVGGYTF
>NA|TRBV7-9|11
CASSYYNEQFF
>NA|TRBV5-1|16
CASSANRDRSTDTQYF
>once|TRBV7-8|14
CASGGDFGNQPQHF
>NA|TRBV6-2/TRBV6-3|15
CASSYSEQGNTEAFF
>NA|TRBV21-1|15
CASSTSPGQVYGYTF
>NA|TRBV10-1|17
CASSESGQGPTHTEAFF
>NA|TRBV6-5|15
CASRGQEGQSYGYTF
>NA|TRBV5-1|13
CASNGKTGETQYF
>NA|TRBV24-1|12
CATSGQGYGYTF
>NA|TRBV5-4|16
CASSLVGRHMNTEAFF
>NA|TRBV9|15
CASSVDNSPRETQYF
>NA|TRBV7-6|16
CASSFLGLNSYNEQFF
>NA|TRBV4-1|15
CASTPIGQNNEKLFF
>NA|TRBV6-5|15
CASSYSRGEHYEQYF
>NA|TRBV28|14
CASSPGFMRETQYF
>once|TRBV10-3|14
CATTGPGTVGEQYF
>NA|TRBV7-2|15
CASSKTSGGENIQYF
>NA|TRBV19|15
CASSISQSGNQPQHF
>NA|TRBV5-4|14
CASSLGTGQETQYF
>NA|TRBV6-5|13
CASSLGGGQPQHF
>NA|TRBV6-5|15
CASSYSKSGTGELFF
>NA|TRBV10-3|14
CAISAPGASSPLHF